Listed below are T cell receptor beta chains from one sample, sequenced in a study of T cells expressing NK-cell markers. TCRdb re-called the 5' RACE reads and catalogs CDR3 proteins one per entry, DNA excluded. Its clone listing holds a few hundred thousand distinct CDR3 sequences. The sample was blood T cells: a sorted CD56 or NKG2C T cell subset, CD4+ or CD8+ T cells, or bulk PBMC T cells (not recorded which). The origin of the receptors is a woman between 50 and 59 years old in good health. CDR3s include the opening cysteine and the closing phenylalanine or tryptophan.

TRBV27,TRBJ2-1,CASSWSSGSWSGNEQFF
TRBV28,TRBJ2-7,CASSFYFNEQYF
TRBV5-4,TRBJ2-1,CASSDGGLVDEQFF
TRBV14,TRBJ1-1,CASSQVVSFITEAFF
TRBV6-6,TRBJ2-3,CASSRGTGPDTQYF
TRBV20-1,TRBJ2-1,CSARDNSGTSSYNEQFF
TRBV20-1,TRBJ1-1,CSARMVSKGLNTEAFF
TRBV27,TRBJ1-5,CASSFTGGEHQPQHF
TRBV7-9,TRBJ1-1,CASSIDTSEAFF
TRBV10-3,TRBJ1-4,CAISRQGSGNEKLFF
TRBV20-1,TRBJ2-7,CSAVLAAYEQYF
TRBV2,TRBJ2-1,CASSPNLLSGSYNEQFF
TRBV5-6,TRBJ2-1,CASRTGDRQFF
TRBV2,TRBJ1-5,CASQQSINQPQHF
TRBV4-1,TRBJ2-2,CASSQEAGRITGELFF
TRBV12-3/TRBV12-4,TRBJ2-7,CASSFGHVFEQYF
TRBV5-1,TRBJ2-2,CASSLEPHPNTGELFF
TRBV5-1,TRBJ2-3,CASSFIAGGGDTQYF
TRBV18,TRBJ2-3,CASSTQRATDTQYF
TRBV5-1,TRBJ1-3,CASSLRQSAAGNTIYF
TRBV3-1,TRBJ2-4,CASSRTSANIQYF
TRBV12-5,TRBJ2-5,CASGSGGRETQYF
TRBV5-1,TRBJ2-2,CASSQWGGSDTGELFF
TRBV5-1,TRBJ2-5,CASSLLGTTYSTETQYF
TRBV19,TRBJ2-1,CASSMGRGPSSYNEQFF
TRBV29-1,TRBJ1-2,CSVKPQGLGYTF
TRBV20-1,TRBJ2-5,CSASLAGVWLETQYF
TRBV7-9,TRBJ1-1,CAVLPVSTEAFF
TRBV19,TRBJ1-2,CASRAGPNYGYTF
TRBV4-1,TRBJ2-7,CASSPSGSFYEQYF
TRBV27,TRBJ2-7,CASSLFPAGSYEQYF
TRBV11-2,TRBJ2-7,CASSTDSGSFYEQYF
TRBV3-1,TRBJ2-1,CASSQYPRSSYNEQFF